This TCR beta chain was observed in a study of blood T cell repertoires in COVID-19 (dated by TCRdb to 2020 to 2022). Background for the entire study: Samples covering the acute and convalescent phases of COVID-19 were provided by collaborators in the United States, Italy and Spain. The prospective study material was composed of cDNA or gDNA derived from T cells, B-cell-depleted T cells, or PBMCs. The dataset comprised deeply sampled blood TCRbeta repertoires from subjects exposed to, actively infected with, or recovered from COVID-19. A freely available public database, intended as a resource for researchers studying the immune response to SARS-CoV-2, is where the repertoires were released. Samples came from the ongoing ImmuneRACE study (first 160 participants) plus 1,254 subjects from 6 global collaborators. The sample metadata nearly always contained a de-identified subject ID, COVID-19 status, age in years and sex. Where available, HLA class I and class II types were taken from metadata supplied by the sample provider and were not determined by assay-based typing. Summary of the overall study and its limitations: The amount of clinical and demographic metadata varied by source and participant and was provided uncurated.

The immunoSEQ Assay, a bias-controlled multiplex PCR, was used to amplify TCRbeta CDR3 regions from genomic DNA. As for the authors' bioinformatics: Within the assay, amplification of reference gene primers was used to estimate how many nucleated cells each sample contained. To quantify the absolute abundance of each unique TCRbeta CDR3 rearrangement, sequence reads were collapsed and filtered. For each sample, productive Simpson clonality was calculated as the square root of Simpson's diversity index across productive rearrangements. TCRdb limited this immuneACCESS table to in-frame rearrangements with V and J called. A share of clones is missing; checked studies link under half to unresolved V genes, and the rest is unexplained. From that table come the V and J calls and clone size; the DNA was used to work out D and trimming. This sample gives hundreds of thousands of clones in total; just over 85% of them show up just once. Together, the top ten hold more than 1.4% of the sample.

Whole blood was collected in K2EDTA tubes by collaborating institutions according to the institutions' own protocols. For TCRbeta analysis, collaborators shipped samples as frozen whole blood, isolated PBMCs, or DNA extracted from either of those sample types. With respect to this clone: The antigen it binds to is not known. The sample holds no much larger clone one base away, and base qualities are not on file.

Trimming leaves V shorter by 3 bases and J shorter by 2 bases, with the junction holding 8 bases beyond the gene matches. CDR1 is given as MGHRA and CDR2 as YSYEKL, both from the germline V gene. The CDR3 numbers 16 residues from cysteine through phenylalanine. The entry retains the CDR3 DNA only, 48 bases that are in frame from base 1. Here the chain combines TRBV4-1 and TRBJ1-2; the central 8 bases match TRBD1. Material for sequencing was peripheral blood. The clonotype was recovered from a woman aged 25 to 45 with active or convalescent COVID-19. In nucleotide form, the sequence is TGCGCCAGCAGCCAGCCCGGGACAGGCGGGAACTATGGCTACACCTTC. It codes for CASSQPGTGGNYGYTF.